This is a list of T cell receptor beta chains from one sample in a study of T-cell memory formation after mild COVID-19. MiXCR, applied by TCRdb to the 5' RACE reads, yields one record per CDR3 protein. The table shows 300,000 to 400,000 distinct CDR3 sequences, with approximately 15% occurring only once. The sample was PBMCs or a T cell subset sorted from them (not recorded which). Every receptor here comes from a man aged 18 to 29 who had mild COVID-19 (a few samples of this study predate the infection). Cell type and time point are not known. The CDR3 runs from the conserved cysteine through the conserved F or W. Each record gives: clone size, J gene, D gene, V gene, CDR3 protein, CDR3 DNA. D genes are given only for firm matches. Rows give clone size only sometimes, using once, few, many, or a class for an expanded clone.

>many|TRBJ1-6|.|TRBV12-3/TRBV12-4
CASSSLLRVAPLHF
TGTGCCAGCAGTTCACTCCTCAGGGTTGCACCCCTCCACTTT
>few|TRBJ2-3|.|TRBV2
CASSPLTAGTGTDTQYF
TGTGCCAGCAGCCCCCTGACAGCGGGCACTGGCACAGATACGCAGTATTTT
>.|TRBJ1-1|TRBD1|TRBV5-1
CASSSLGQGDTEAFF
TGCGCCAGCAGCTCATTGGGACAGGGAGACACTGAAGCTTTCTTT
>.|TRBJ2-1|.|TRBV20-1
CSARAKGITYNEQFF
TGCAGTGCTAGGGCAAAGGGGATTACTTACAATGAGCAGTTCTTC
>few|TRBJ2-1|TRBD1|TRBV3-1
CASSQAGTGGTHEQFF
TGTGCCAGCAGCCAAGCCGGGACAGGGGGGACCCATGAGCAGTTCTTC
>.|TRBJ1-4|.|TRBV19
CASSRGDSWTTLEKLFF
TGTGCCAGTAGTAGAGGGGATTCATGGACTACCCTCGAAAAACTGTTTTTT
>few|TRBJ1-2|.|TRBV9
CASRLDPSGVYGYTF
TGTGCCAGCCGGCTCGACCCTTCAGGGGTGTATGGCTACACCTTC
>many|TRBJ2-5|TRBD1|TRBV4-3
CASSQEGDREWSETQYF
TGCGCCAGCAGCCAAGAGGGGGACAGGGAGTGGTCGGAGACCCAGTACTTC
>few|TRBJ1-6|.|TRBV4-3
CASSQEGGTYSPLHF
TGCGCCAGCAGCCAGGAGGGGGGGACCTATTCACCCCTCCACTTT
>.|TRBJ1-2|.|TRBV7-9
CASSFRQSHGYTF
TGTGCCAGCAGCTTTAGGCAGAGTCATGGCTACACCTTC
>few|TRBJ1-2|TRBD1|TRBV6-9
CASSYYQGVIANYGYTF
TGTGCCAGCAGCTACTATCAGGGGGTTATAGCTAACTATGGCTACACCTTC
>.|TRBJ2-5|.|TRBV9
CASSVRLQETQYF
TGTGCCAGCAGCGTCCGGCTCCAAGAGACCCAGTACTTC
>few|TRBJ1-6|.|TRBV6-6
CASTGGTGTFSPLHF
TGTGCCAGCACCGGGGGGACTGGGACATTTTCACCCCTCCACTTT
>many|TRBJ2-3|.|TRBV7-6
CASSLDRTGAQYF
TGTGCCAGCAGCTTAGATAGGACTGGGGCGCAGTATTTT
>many|TRBJ2-4|.|TRBV12-3/TRBV12-4
CASSLLLASKNIQYF
TGTGCCAGCAGTTTACTCCTAGCGTCCAAAAACATTCAGTACTTC
>.|TRBJ2-2|.|TRBV4-1
CASSLWGGVNTGELFF
TGCGCCAGCAGCCTGTGGGGCGGGGTGAACACCGGGGAGCTGTTTTTT
>few|TRBJ1-1|.|TRBV18
CASSPRHGGNVVTEAFF
TGTGCCAGCTCACCGAGACACGGAGGAAACGTAGTCACTGAAGCTTTCTTT
>few|TRBJ2-5|TRBD2|TRBV7-2
CASTGTSGLTETQYF
TGTGCCAGCACCGGGACTAGCGGGTTAACAGAGACCCAGTACTTC
>few|TRBJ1-2|TRBD1|TRBV30
CAWKKTGGGYGYTF
TGTGCCTGGAAAAAGACAGGGGGCGGCTATGGCTACACCTTC
>many|TRBJ2-7|.|TRBV30
CAWSPDRYEQYF
TGTGCCTGGAGCCCCGACAGGTACGAGCAGTACTTC
>.|TRBJ2-5|.|TRBV7-3
CASSLILGPQETQYF
TGTGCCAGCAGCTTAATCTTGGGTCCCCAAGAGACCCAGTACTTC
>many|TRBJ2-1|.|TRBV7-9
CASSLVGNNEQFF
TGTGCCAGCAGCTTAGTGGGGAACAATGAGCAGTTCTTC
>.|TRBJ1-3|.|TRBV9
CASSLLDGFSGNTIYF
TGTGCCAGCAGCTTACTGGACGGGTTTTCAGGAAACACCATATATTTT
>.|TRBJ2-7|TRBD1|TRBV10-3
CAIRGQGSSYEQYF
TGTGCCATCCGGGGACAGGGATCTTCCTACGAGCAGTACTTC
>few|TRBJ2-3|.|TRBV4-3
CASSQGMIWKGTDTQYF
TGCGCCAGCAGCCAGGGGATGATTTGGAAGGGAACAGATACGCAGTATTTT
>few|TRBJ2-2|TRBD1|TRBV5-6
CASSLTGGYTGELFF
TGTGCCAGCAGCTTGACAGGGGGTTACACCGGGGAGCTGTTTTTT
>.|TRBJ2-5|.|TRBV11-2
CASSSGNGETQYF
TGTGCCAGCAGCTCAGGGAACGGGGAGACCCAGTACTTC
>many|TRBJ2-7|.|TRBV7-2
CASSWTGASYEQYF
TGTGCCAGCAGCTGGACGGGAGCCTCCTACGAGCAGTACTTC
>.|TRBJ2-7|TRBD1|TRBV12-3/TRBV12-4
CASSFGGSGTGIYEQYF
TGTGCCAGCAGTTTCGGGGGATCCGGGACAGGGATATACGAGCAGTACTTC